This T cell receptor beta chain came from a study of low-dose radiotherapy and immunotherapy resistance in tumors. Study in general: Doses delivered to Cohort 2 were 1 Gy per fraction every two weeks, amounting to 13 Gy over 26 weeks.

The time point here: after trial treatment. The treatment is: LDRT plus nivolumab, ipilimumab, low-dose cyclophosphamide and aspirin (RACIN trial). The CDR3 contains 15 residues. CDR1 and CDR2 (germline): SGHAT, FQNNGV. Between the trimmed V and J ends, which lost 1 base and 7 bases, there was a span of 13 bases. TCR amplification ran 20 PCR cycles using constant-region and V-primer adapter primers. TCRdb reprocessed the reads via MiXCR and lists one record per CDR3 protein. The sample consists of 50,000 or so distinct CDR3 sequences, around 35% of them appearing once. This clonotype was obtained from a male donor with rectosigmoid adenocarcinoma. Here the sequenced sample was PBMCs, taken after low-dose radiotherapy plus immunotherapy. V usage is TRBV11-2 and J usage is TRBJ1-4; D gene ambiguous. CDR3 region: CASSLVALGSEKLFF. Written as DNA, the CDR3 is TGTGCCAGCAGCTTAGTTGCTCTCGGGTCTGAAAAACTGTTTTTT.